The subject of this entry is one T cell receptor beta chain. The target antigen is unknown. A much larger clone lies a single base off, so this may be a read error. This sample's time point: sample taken at primary tumor resection. TCRs were sequenced from unsorted whole RNA of tumor, nontumor lung or PBMC. Via MiXCR, TCRdb re-called the 5' RACE reads, giving one row per CDR3 protein. The table lists about 10,000 distinct CDR3 sequences, around 7.8% of them singletons. This entry comes from a study of spatial heterogeneity in lung cancer. Overall study context: A strong correlation was found between TCR transcript counts in tumor regions and a T cell module score derived from matched bulk RNA-seq.

From germline, CDR1 is DFQATT and CDR2 SNEGSKA (reference sequence). The V segment lost 7 bases and the J segment 5 bases; nucleotides outside the gene matches: 12. This CDR3 is 14 amino acids long. The study's findings and limits: Counts of ubiquitous and regional expanded TCRs tracked ubiquitous and regional nonsynonymous mutations, respectively. Expanded alpha and beta TCR counts within tumors tracked tumor mutation counts.

Sample: lung tumor tissue, taken at surgery. This sequence was found in a male donor with early-stage non-small cell lung cancer. This chain connects TRBV20-1 to TRBJ2-3; TRBD2 agrees at 7 bases. The CDR3 DNA reads as TGCAGTGGAAGGGGCGGGAGAAGCGGAGATACGCAGTATTTT. This gives the protein CSGRGGRSGDTQYF.